Each of the 4 T cell receptor beta chains below was sequenced from the same sample in a study of TIL therapy for anti-PD-1-resistant metastatic lung cancer. Indicated time point: pre-treatment sample, taken before nivolumab and TIL therapy. This was the immunoSEQ v3 assay. Profiled with immunoSEQ multiplex PCR; TCRdb holds only in-frame clones, not every one. This sample has about 53,000 clones; roughly 70% occur once, and the top ten carry less than 2%. The sample consisted of blood, taken at baseline. These receptors were collected from a person aged 25-79 years with non-small cell lung cancer.

This clone is a singleton in its sample. The V gene is TRBV5-1, the J gene TRBJ2-7; D tentatively fits TRBD1 or TRBD2 (5 bases each). Deletions cut 0 bases from V and 2 bases from J, with 9 bases between. CDR1 and CDR2 (germline): SGHRS, YFSETQ. The CDR3 spans 14 residues. The CDR3 spells CASSLEQGAYEQYF. The CDR3 DNA is TGCGCCAGCAGCTTGGAGCAGGGAGCCTACGAGCAGTACTTC.

The rearrangement links TRBV7-9 to TRBJ1-2; D remains ambiguous. The CDR3 is 13 amino acids. V was trimmed by 1 base and J by 8 bases, leaving 11 bases between them. CDR1 and CDR2 (germline): SEHNR, FQNEAQ (reference sequence). CDR3 coding DNA: TGTGCCAGCAGCTTAGACAGCCAACGAGGCTACACCTTC. It is translated as CASSLDSQRGYTF. The complete variable domain, with remaining parts taken from reference TRBV7-9 and TRBJ1-2, reads DTGVSQNPRHKITKRGQNVTFRCDPISEHNRLYWYRQTLGQGPEFLTYFQNEAQLEKSRLLSDRFSAERPKGSFSTLEIQRTEQGDSAMYLCASSLDSQRGYTFGSGTRLTVV.

This clone was picked up a small number of times. This chain uses TRBV30 with TRBJ1-1; 7 nucleotides align to TRBD1. V trimming: 3 bases; J trimming: 3 bases; junction bases outside the gene matches: 16. There are 17 residues in the CDR3. Germline-derived CDR1 and CDR2 are GTSNPN and SVGIG (reference sequence). The CDR3 protein is CAWRGRSLARGDTEAFF. CDR3 bases: TGTGCCTGGAGAGGACGCTCCTTGGCCAGGGGGGACACTGAAGCTTTCTTT.

The rearrangement joins TRBV5-1 to TRBJ1-1, with D unresolved. Trimming left V 1 base short and J 0 bases short, with 4 bases between. The germline V gene encodes CDR1 SGHRS and CDR2 YFSETQ. This CDR3 comprises 13 residues. CDR3 in DNA: TGCGCCAGCAGCTTGACAGTGAACACTGAAGCTTTCTTT. Translation gives CASSLTVNTEAFF.